The T cell receptor (beta chain) under discussion was sequenced for a study of blood T cell repertoires in COVID-19. Here immunoSEQ multiplex PCR was the method, and the copy in TCRdb shows in-frame clones only, minus some. The profile shows 150,000 to 250,000 clones, approximately 80% of them singletons. CDR3 size: 15 residues. Looked up from germline, CDR1 is LGHDT and CDR2 is YNNKEL (reference sequence). The V gene lost 4 bases and the J gene lost 5 bases, with 17 bases spanning the gap. Sequences were obtained from peripheral blood. The receptor was derived from a human donor with acute or convalescent COVID-19. The donor label of this sample is uncertain. V and J are TRBV3-1 (or the pseudogene TRBV3-2) and TRBJ2-5; a possible D gene is TRBD2 (6 bases). This CDR3 is CASSRERRVGETQYF. DNA of the CDR3: TGTGCCAGCAGCCGAGAAAGGAGGGTGGGGGAGACCCAGTACTTC.